The next 24 T cell receptor beta chains were all read from a single sample in a study of PD-L1 blockade in urothelial cancer. Repertoires were generated with immunoSEQ multiplex PCR, while TCRdb's copy carries only in-frame clones and drops some. Of some 24,000 clones in the sample, less than 90% were seen once. Sequencing was performed on PBMCs, taken around atezolizumab (anti-PD-L1) treatment. Receptors were obtained from a man aged 70-80 years with urothelial cancer.

In nucleotides, the CDR3 is TGTGCCAGCAGTGTGGACAGGGAGGGGTACGGCTACACCTTC. Translated: CASSVDREGYGYTF. The chain employs TRBV27 and TRBJ1-2; TRBD1 matches at 8 bases. This CDR3 region has 14 residues. Unmatched junction bases numbered 10, after V lost 5 bases and J lost 8 bases. The germline V gene encodes CDR1 MNHEY and CDR2 SMNVEV (reference sequence).

This chain uses TRBV19 with TRBJ1-1; D may be TRBD1 (5 bases). The length of the CDR3 is 13 residues. V gave up 3 bases and J gave up 3 bases, with 8 bases separating them. Per the germline V gene, CDR1 is LNHDA and CDR2 is SQIVND (reference sequence). CDR3 protein: CASSMGPDTEAFF. In DNA, the CDR3 is TGTGCCAGTAGTATGGGGCCGGACACTGAAGCTTTCTTT.

This clone was detected only a few times. The chain links TRBV19 to TRBJ2-2; D remains unclear. This CDR3 is built from 16 residues. Germline CDR1 LNHDA, CDR2 SQIVND (reference sequence). The germline V and J ends were trimmed by 2 bases and 4 bases, with 14 bases remaining between them. The CDR3 here is CASSISGSVSTGELFF. Here the CDR3 DNA reads TGTGCCAGTAGTATATCGGGTTCCGTCAGCACCGGGGAGCTGTTTTTT. The whole variable domain, filled in from reference TRBV19 and TRBJ2-2, reads DGGITQSPKYLFRKEGQNVTLSCEQNLNHDAMYWYRQDPGQGLRLIYYSQIVNDFQKGDIAEGYSVSREKKESFPLTVTSAQKNPTAFYLCASSISGSVSTGELFFGEGSRLTVL.

In nucleotides, the CDR3 is TGTGCCTGGACAGGGGATGGCAATCAGCCCCAGCATTTT. It translates to CAWTGDGNQPQHF. The chain has TRBV30 and TRBJ1-5, with D possibly TRBD1 on 6 matching bases. The length of the CDR3 is 13 residues. Germline V gene sequence: CDR1 GTSNPN, CDR2 SVGIG (reference sequence). Trimming left V 4 bases short and J 2 bases short, with 9 bases between.

The CDR3 here is CASSLGKDWPQHF. The CDR3 DNA reads as TGTGCCAGCAGCTTAGGAAAAGACTGGCCCCAGCATTTT. The rearrangement uses TRBV7-2 and TRBJ1-5; D remains ambiguous. Germline V CDR1 and CDR2: SGHTA, FQGNSA. This CDR3 spans 13 amino acids. V lost 1 base and J lost 9, with 10 bases in between. The full variable domain, in which reference TRBV7-2 and TRBJ1-5 provide the parts outside the CDR3, is GAGVSQSPSNKVTEKGKDVELRCDPISGHTALYWYRQSLGQGLEFLIYFQGNSAPDKSGLPSDRFSAERTGGSVSTLTIQRTQQEDSAVYLCASSLGKDWPQHFGDGTRLSIL.

The chain combines TRBV7-8 with TRBJ2-7, with TRBD2 identical over 7 bases. V shed 7 bases, J shed 5 bases, and the junction held 11 bases outside the gene matches. CDR3 length: 14 amino acids. The germline gives CDR1 SGHVS, CDR2 FQNEAQ. CDR3 region: CASMGRESGDEQYF. Written as DNA, the CDR3 is TGTGCCAGCATGGGGAGGGAGAGCGGCGACGAGCAGTACTTC.

V and J are TRBV6-5 and TRBJ1-3; TRBD1 matches at 8 bases. There are 15 residues in the CDR3. Trimming took 5 bases from V and 4 from J; bases not matched to a gene: 7. Germline V CDR1 and CDR2: MNHEY, SVGAGI. The CDR3 sequence is CASSPDRGSGNTIYF. DNA of the CDR3: TGTGCCAGCAGTCCCGACAGGGGATCGGGAAACACCATATATTTT.

The chain uses TRBV6-6 and TRBJ1-5; tentatively, D is TRBD1 (6 bases). V was cut by 6 bases and J by 5 bases, with 20 bases left in between. Germline V gives CDR1 MNHNY, CDR2 SVGAGI (reference sequence). This CDR3 has 16 residues. DNA for the CDR3: TGTGCCAGCAGGAAAGACAGGTTCCTAGCGGATCAGCCCCAGCATTTT. Amino acids: CASRKDRFLADQPQHF.

The sample holds one count of this clone. The rearrangement uses TRBV30 and TRBJ1-4; D not certain. V lost 2 bases and J 7 bases, leaving 11 bases between the germline ends. CDR3 length equals 13 residues. Germline V gives CDR1 GTSNPN, CDR2 SVGIG (reference sequence). The CDR3 spells CAWSPREGEKLFF. The CDR3 coding sequence is TGTGCCTGGAGTCCACGGGAGGGTGAAAAACTGTTTTTT.

The chain is built from TRBV5-1 and TRBJ2-7, with TRBD2 as a possible D gene (6 bases). The V and J ends lost 5 bases and 1 base respectively, with 10 bases between them. CDR1 SGHRS and CDR2 YFSETQ come from the germline V gene. The length of the CDR3 is 13 residues. CDR3 in DNA: TGCGCCAGCAGTTACGGGAGTTCCTACGAGCAGTACTTC. This encodes CASSYGSSYEQYF.

CDR3 nucleotides: TGTGCCAGCAGTGAACGGAGGCTAGCGGGAGGGCCCCACTCCTACGAGCAGTACTTC. Translated: CASSERRLAGGPHSYEQYF. V and J are TRBV2 and TRBJ2-7; 12 nucleotides align to TRBD2. CDR1 is SNHLY, CDR2 FYNNEI, per germline. The length of the CDR3 is 19 residues. With 2 bases clipped from V and 0 bases from J, the junction kept 11 bases outside the gene matches.

V and J are TRBV2 and TRBJ1-1, with 10 bases identical to TRBD1. The CDR3 covers 14 residues. The germline CDR1 and CDR2 sequences are SNHLY and FYNNEI. The ends lost 7 bases at V and 10 bases at J; junction bases unmatched: 12. The CDR3 DNA follows: TGTGCCAGCATACTAGCTAGGACAGGGGGATCAGCTTTCTTT. Amino acid sequence: CASILARTGGSAFF.

The V call is TRBV28, the J call TRBJ2-7; 7 bases align to TRBD1. V was clipped by 2 bases and J by 0 bases; unmatched bases: 4. CDR1 MDHEN and CDR2 SYDVKM come from the germline V gene. The CDR3 is 15 residues long. The CDR3 bases are TGTGCCAGCAGTTTAGGGGCAGGGGGCTCCTACGAGCAGTACTTC. Residues: CASSLGAGGSYEQYF.

The CDR3 is CASSPPSRTGGRETQYF. CDR3 bases: TGTGCCAGCTCACCACCGTCCCGGACAGGGGGAAGGGAGACCCAGTACTTC. The chain couples TRBV18 to TRBJ2-5; 10 nucleotides agree with TRBD1. Germline CDR1 KGHSH, CDR2 LQKENI. V shed 0 bases and J 5 bases; nucleotides not matched to a gene: 9. This CDR3 spans 17 amino acids.

The V gene is TRBV2, the J gene TRBJ1-5; maybe TRBD1 (6 bases). V lost 7 bases and J 0 bases, leaving 10 bases between the germline ends. This CDR3 is 14 amino acids long. Germline lookup yields CDR1 SNHLY and CDR2 FYNNEI. In nucleotides, the CDR3 is TGTGCCAGCAATCAGGGGTCTAGCAATCAGCCCCAGCATTTT. Residues: CASNQGSSNQPQHF.

The chain employs TRBV28 and TRBJ1-4, with TRBD1 identical over 7 bases. V lost 2 bases, J lost 3 bases, and 18 bases stayed unmatched. This CDR3 contains 20 residues. Germline V gives CDR1 MDHEN, CDR2 SYDVKM. The CDR3 nucleotides are TGTGCCAGCAGTTTAAGTGATGGTTACAGGGGCCGTTGGGCTAATGAAAAACTGTTTTTT. It translates to CASSLSDGYRGRWANEKLFF.

This chain joins TRBV11-2 and TRBJ2-7, with TRBD2 matching 10 bases. The V gene end was trimmed by 4 bases and the J gene end by 1 base; junction bases not matched to a gene: 13. The CDR3 totals 18 residues. Per the germline V gene, CDR1 is SGHAT and CDR2 is FQNNGV. The DNA for the CDR3 is TGTGCCAGCAGCTCCATAGCTCGGCTAGCGGGAGTATCCTACGAGCAGTACTTC. It is translated as CASSSIARLAGVSYEQYF.

The J gene is TRBJ1-2, the V gene TRBV9, with TRBD1 matching over 10 bases. Germline CDR1 SGDLS, CDR2 YYNGEE. CDR3 length equals 19 residues. V lost 1 base to trimming and J lost 7 bases; unmatched junction nucleotides: 19. This CDR3 is CASSVSGGHRDRTGGGYTF. In DNA form, the CDR3 reads TGTGCCAGCAGCGTATCAGGTGGGCACCGTGACCGGACAGGGGGTGGCTACACCTTC. The whole variable domain, remainder taken from reference TRBV9 and TRBJ1-2, is DSGVTQTPKHLITATGQRVTLRCSPRSGDLSVYWYQQSLDQGLQFLIQYYNGEERAKGNILERFSAQQFPDLHSELNLSSLELGDSALYFCASSVSGGHRDRTGGGYTFGSGTRLTVV.

This clone was observed a handful of times. This chain uses TRBV5-1 with TRBJ2-2; D not resolved. The CDR3 sequence is 15 residues long. CDR1 SGHRS and CDR2 YFSETQ come from the germline V gene. Trimming left V 4 bases short and J 7 bases short, with 17 bases between. The CDR3 region has the DNA TGCGCCAGCAGCCAAACTACCGCGAGAGGCGGGGAGCTGTTTTTT. This codes for CASSQTTARGGELFF.

This clone showed up just once. The chain uses TRBV9 and TRBJ2-1; D not resolved. Trimming stripped 2 bases from V and 0 bases from J, with 9 bases between. CDR1 and CDR2 from the germline V gene are SGDLS and YYNGEE. The CDR3 runs to 15 residues. CDR3 sequence (DNA): TGTGCCAGCAGCGTGCTAGGCTCCTCCTACAATGAGCAGTTCTTC. Translating it yields CASSVLGSSYNEQFF.

The CDR3 sequence is CASSVVQGAGTEAFF. CDR3 in DNA: TGTGCCAGCAGCGTAGTACAGGGGGCTGGCACTGAAGCTTTCTTT. The rearrangement uses TRBV9 and TRBJ1-1; 9 bases fit TRBD1. This CDR3 is built from 15 residues. Germline CDR1 is SGDLS and CDR2 is YYNGEE. J lost 4 bases, V lost 0 bases, and 4 bases had no gene match.

This chain connects TRBV19 to TRBJ2-5; 7 nucleotides agree with TRBD2. This CDR3 is 11 amino acids long. The V segment lost 6 bases and the J segment 7 bases; nucleotides outside the gene matches: 2. Germline V gene lookup returns CDR1 LNHDA and CDR2 SQIVND (reference sequence). The DNA of the CDR3 is TGTGCCAGTAGGGGAGGGGTGACCCAGTACTTC. Protein product: CASRGGVTQYF.

This chain connects TRBV30 to TRBJ2-1, with D unresolved. V was shortened by 1 base and J by 4 bases, with 5 bases between the two germline ends. The germline V gene has CDR1 GTSNPN and CDR2 SVGIG (reference sequence). The CDR3 extends over 12 amino acids. The CDR3 nucleotides are TGTGCCTGGAGTGCCAATTACAATGAGCAGTTCTTC. Translating gives CAWSANYNEQFF.

This clone was detected a few times. DNA for the CDR3: TGTGCCAGCTCACCCCTCGGGGGACTAGCGCGATCCTACGAGCAGTACTTC. Translation: CASSPLGGLARSYEQYF. V is TRBV18 and J is TRBJ2-7; TRBD2 matches at 10 bases. Germline V CDR1 and CDR2: KGHSH, LQKENI. V lost 3 bases and J lost 1; bases outside the gene matches: 9. The CDR3 consists of 17 residues. Variable domain in full (rest from reference TRBV18 and TRBJ2-7): NAGVMQNPRHLVRRRGQEARLRCSPMKGHSHVYWYRQLPEEGLKFMVYLQKENIIDESGMPKERFSAEFPKEGPSILRIQQVVRGDSAAYFCASSPLGGLARSYEQYFGPGTRLTVT.